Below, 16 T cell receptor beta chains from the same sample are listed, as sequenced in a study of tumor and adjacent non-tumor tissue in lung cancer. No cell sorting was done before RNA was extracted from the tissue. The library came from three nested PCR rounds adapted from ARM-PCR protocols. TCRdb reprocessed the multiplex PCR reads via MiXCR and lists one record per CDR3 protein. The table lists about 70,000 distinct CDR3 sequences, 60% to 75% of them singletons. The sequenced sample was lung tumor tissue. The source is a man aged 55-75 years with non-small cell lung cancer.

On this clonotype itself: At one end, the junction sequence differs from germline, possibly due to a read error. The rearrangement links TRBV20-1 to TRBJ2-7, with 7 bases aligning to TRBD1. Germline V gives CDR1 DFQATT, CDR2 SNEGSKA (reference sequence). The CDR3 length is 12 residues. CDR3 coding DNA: TGCAGTACGAGGGACAGACACGACGAGCACTACTTC. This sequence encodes CSTRDRHDEHYF.

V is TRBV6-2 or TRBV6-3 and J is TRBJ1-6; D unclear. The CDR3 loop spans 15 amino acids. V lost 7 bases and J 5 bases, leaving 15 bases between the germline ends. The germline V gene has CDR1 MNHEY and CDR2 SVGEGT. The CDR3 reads CASTYREGDNSPLHF. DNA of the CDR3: TGTGCCAGCACTTATCGGGAAGGTGATAATTCACCCCTCCACTTT.

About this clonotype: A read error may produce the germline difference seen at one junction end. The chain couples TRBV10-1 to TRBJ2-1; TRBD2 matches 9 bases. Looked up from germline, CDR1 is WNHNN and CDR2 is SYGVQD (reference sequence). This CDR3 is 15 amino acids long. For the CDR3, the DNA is TGCGCCAGCAGTTTTAGCGGGAGCTCCTACCATGAGCAGTTATTC. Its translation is CASSFSGSSYHEQLF.

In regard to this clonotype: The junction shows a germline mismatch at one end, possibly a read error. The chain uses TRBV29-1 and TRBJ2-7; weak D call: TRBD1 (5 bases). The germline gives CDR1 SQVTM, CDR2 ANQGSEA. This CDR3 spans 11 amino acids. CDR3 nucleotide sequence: TGCAGCGTTGCGACAGCCTACGAACAGTACTTC. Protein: CSVATAYEQYF.

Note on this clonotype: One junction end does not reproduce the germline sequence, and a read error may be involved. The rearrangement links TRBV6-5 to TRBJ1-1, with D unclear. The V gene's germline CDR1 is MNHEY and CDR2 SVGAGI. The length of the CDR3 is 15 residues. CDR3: CASSYSRRSGSEAFF. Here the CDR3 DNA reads TGTGCCAGCAGTTACTCCCGCAGGAGTGGGTCTGAAGCCTTCTTT.

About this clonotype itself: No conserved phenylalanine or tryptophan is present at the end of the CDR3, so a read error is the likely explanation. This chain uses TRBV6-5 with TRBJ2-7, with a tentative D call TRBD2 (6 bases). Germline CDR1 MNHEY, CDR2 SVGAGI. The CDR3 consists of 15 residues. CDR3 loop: CANSYSMRDTAEQYL. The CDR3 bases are TGTGCCAACAGTTACTCGATGCGGGATACGGCCGAGCAGTACTTA.

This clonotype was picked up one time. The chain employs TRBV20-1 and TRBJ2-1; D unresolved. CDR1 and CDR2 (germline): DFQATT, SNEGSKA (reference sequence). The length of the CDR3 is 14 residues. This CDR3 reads CNAAVTTAYNEQFF. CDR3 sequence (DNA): TGCAATGCCGCAGTCACTACCGCCTACAATGAGCAGTTCTTC.

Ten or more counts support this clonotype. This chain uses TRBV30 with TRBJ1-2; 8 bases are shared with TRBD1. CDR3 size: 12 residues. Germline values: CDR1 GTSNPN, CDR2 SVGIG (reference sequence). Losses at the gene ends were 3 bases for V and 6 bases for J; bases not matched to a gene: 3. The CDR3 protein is CAWRDRGNGYTF. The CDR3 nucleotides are TGTGCCTGGAGAGACAGGGGCAATGGCTACACCTTC.

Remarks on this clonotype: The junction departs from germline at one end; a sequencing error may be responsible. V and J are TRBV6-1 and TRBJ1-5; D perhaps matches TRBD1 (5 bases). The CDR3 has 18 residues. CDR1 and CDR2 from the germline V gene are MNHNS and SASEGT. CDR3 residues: CASSDKGHYNHSNQPQHF. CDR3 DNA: TGTGCCAGCAGCGACAAAGGACATTATAATCATAGCAATCAGCCACAGCATTTT.

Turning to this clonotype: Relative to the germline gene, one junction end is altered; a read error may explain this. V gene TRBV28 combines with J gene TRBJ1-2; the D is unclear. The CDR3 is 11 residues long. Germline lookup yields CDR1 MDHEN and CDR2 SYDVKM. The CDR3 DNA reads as TGTGCCAGCAGTTTGGCCTATGGCTACATCTTC. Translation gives CASSLAYGYIF.

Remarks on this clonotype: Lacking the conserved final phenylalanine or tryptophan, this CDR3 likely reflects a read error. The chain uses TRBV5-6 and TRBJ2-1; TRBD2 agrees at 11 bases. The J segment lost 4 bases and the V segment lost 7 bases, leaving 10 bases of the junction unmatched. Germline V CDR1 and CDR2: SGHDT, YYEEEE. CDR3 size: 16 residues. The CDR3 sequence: CASLGDSGRDYNEQFV. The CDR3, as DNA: TGTGCCAGCCTGGGGGATAGCGGGAGGGATTACAATGAGCAGTTCGTC.

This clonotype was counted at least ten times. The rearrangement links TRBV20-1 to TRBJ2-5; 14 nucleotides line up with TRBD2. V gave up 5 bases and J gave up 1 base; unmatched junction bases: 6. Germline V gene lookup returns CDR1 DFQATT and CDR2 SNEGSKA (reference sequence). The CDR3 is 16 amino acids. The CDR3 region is CSAGRTSGRPQETQYF. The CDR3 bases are TGCAGTGCTGGAAGGACTAGCGGGAGGCCCCAAGAGACCCAGTACTTC.

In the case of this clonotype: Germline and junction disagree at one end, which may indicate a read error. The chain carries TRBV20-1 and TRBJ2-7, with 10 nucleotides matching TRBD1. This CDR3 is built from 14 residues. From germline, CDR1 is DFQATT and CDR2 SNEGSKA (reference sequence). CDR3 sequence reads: CSAVGTGVLYEQYF. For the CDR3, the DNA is TGCAGTGCGGTCGGGACAGGGGTTTTATACGAACAGTACTTC.

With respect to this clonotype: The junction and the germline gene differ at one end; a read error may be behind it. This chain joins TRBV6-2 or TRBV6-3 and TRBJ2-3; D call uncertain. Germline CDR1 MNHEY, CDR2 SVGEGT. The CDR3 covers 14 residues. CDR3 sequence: CARSYWPRTDKQYF. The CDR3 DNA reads TGTGCCAGAAGTTACTGGCCCCGCACAGATAAGCAGTATTTT.

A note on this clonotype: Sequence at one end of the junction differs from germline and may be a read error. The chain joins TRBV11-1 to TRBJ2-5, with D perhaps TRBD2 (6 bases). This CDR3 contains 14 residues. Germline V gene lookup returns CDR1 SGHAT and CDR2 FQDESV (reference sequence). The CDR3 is CARSLAELVETQYF. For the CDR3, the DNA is TGTGCCAGGAGCTTAGCGGAACTAGTGGAGACCCAGTACTTC.

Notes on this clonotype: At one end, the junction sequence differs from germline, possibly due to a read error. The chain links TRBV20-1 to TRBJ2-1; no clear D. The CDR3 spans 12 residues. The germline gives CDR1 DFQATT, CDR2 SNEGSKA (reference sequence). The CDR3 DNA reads TGCAGTGCTAGAGATATAGGAGTTGAACAGTTATTC. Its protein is CSARDIGVEQLF.